One and the same sample provided the 5 T cell receptor beta chains below, sequenced in a study of cytomegalovirus exposure and HLA in healthy donors. The PCR was carried out with 60 Vbeta primers and 13 Jbeta primers. Sequencing was performed with immunoSEQ multiplex PCR; in TCRdb, only in-frame clones are kept and a portion is missing. The table includes approximately 140,000 clones, under 80% detected once. The material sequenced was PBMCs. The receptors derive from a woman aged 50 to 60 in good health and CMV-seropositive.

Written as DNA, the CDR3 is TGTGCCAGCAGCCTCACTAGCGGGGGGGCTGATACGCAGTATTTT. This sequence encodes CASSLTSGGADTQYF. The chain has TRBV6-4 and TRBJ2-3; 13 positions agree with TRBD2. Germline CDR1 and CDR2: MRHNA and SNTAGT. With V trimmed by 6 bases and J by 6 bases, 6 bases remained unmatched. CDR3 size: 15 residues.

The rearrangement links TRBV7-2 to TRBJ2-7, with D maybe TRBD1 (6 bases). The CDR3 loop spans 15 amino acids. Between the trimmed V and J ends, which lost 5 bases and 2 bases, there was a span of 16 bases. Germline values: CDR1 SGHTA, CDR2 FQGNSA. The CDR3 sequence: CASSPGGQTTYEQYF. CDR3 nucleotide sequence: TGTGCCAGCAGCCCTGGAGGACAGACCACCTACGAGCAGTACTTC.

This chain connects TRBV7-9 to TRBJ2-5, with D possibly matching TRBD2 (5 bases). Trimming took off 5 bases at V and 7 bases at J, with 20 bases between the two ends. Germline V gene sequence: CDR1 SEHNR, CDR2 FQNEAQ (reference sequence). CDR3 length equals 15 residues. The CDR3 sequence: CASSPRATVEGTQYF. CDR3 DNA: TGTGCCAGCAGCCCGCGGGCCACCGTCGAGGGGACCCAGTACTTC.

The V call is TRBV19, the J call TRBJ2-5; D might be TRBD1 (5 bases). Germline CDR1 LNHDA, CDR2 SQIVND (reference sequence). The germline V and J ends were trimmed by 0 bases and 4 bases, with 12 bases remaining between them. The CDR3 is made up of 15 amino acids. The DNA for the CDR3 is TGTGCCAGTAGTATAGATCGGGCAGGGCCAGAGACCCAGTACTTC. Protein: CASSIDRAGPETQYF.

The chain joins TRBV4-3 to TRBJ1-3; D unresolved. CDR1 and CDR2 from the germline V gene are LGHNA and YSLEER. V dropped 1 base and J dropped 8 bases, with 12 bases sitting between them. The CDR3 extends over 14 amino acids. The CDR3 region has the DNA TGCGCCAGCAGCCAAGCCCGGGGAGGGTACACCATATATTTT. Its translation: CASSQARGGYTIYF.